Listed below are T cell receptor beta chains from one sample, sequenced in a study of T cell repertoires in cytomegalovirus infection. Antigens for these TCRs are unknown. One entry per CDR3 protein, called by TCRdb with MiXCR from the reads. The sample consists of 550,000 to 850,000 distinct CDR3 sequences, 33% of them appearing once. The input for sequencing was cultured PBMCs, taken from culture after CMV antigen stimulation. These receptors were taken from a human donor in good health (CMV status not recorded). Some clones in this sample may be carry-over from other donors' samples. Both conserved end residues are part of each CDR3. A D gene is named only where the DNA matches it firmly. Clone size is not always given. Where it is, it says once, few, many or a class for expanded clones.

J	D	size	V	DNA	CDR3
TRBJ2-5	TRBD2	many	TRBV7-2	TGTGCCAGCAGCCAGGGACTAGCGGAAGAGACCCAGTACTTC	CASSQGLAEETQYF
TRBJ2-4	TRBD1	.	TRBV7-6	TGTGCCAGCAGCTTAGAGACAGGGGGCGGAAAAAACATTCAGTACTTC	CASSLETGGGKNIQYF
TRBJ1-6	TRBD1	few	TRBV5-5	TGTGCCAGCAGCAAAGACAGGGCGGATAATTCACCCCTCCACTTT	CASSKDRADNSPLHF
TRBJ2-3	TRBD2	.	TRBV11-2	TGTGCCAGCAGCTTGGGGGGGTGGACAGATACGCAGTATTTT	CASSLGGWTDTQYF
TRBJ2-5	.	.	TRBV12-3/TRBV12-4	TGTGCCAGCAGTTTTTCAGTGGGCGAGACCCAGTACTTC	CASSFSVGETQYF
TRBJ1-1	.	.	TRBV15	TGTGCCACCAGCAGAGCTCTGAACACTGAAGCTTTCTTT	CATSRALNTEAFF
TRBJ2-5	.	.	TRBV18	TGTGCCAGCTCACCGGCCAGGGGTGAGACCCAGTACTTC	CASSPARGETQYF
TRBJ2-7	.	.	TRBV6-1	TGTGCCAGCAGCGTTAGGGGGGAGGGGGCGGACGAGCAGTACTTC	CASSVRGEGADEQYF
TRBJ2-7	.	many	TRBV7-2	TGTGCCAGCAGCTTAGAACGCGTCTACGAGCAGTACTTC	CASSLERVYEQYF
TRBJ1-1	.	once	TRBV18	TGTGCCAGCTCACCACAGGCAACAGGGATCATGAACACTGAAGCTTTCTTT	CASSPQATGIMNTEAFF
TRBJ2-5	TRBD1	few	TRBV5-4	TGTGCCAGCAGCTTGGCAGGCACAGGGGTGGCAGAGACCCAGTACTTC	CASSLAGTGVAETQYF
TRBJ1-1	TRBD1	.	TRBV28	TGTGCCAGCGGAGACAGGGGGCAGAACACTGAAGCTTTCTTT	CASGDRGQNTEAFF